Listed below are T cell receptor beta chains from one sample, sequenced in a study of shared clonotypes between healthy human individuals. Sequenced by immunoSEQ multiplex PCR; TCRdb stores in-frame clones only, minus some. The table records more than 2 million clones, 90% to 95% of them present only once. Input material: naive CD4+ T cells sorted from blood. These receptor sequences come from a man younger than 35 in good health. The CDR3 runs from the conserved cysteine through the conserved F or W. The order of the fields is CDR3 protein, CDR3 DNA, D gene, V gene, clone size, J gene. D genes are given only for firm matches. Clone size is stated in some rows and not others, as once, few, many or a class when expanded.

CDR3 protein: CASSLDGGRGTEAFF; CDR3 DNA: TGTGCCAGCAGCTTAGATGGGGGCAGGGGCACTGAAGCTTTCTTT; D gene: -; V gene: TRBV11-2; clone size: once; J gene: TRBJ1-1
CDR3 protein: CASSLGLGELFF; CDR3 DNA: TGTGCCAGCAGCTTAGGACTGGGGGAACTGTTTTTT; D gene: -; V gene: TRBV7-2; clone size: -; J gene: TRBJ1-4
CDR3 protein: CASSTGLDRWVQETQYF; CDR3 DNA: TGCGCCAGCAGCACCGGACTAGATAGGTGGGTTCAAGAGACCCAGTACTTC; D gene: TRBD2; V gene: TRBV5-1; clone size: -; J gene: TRBJ2-5
CDR3 protein: CASSSDRVSNQPQHF; CDR3 DNA: TGTGCCAGTAGCTCGGACAGGGTAAGCAATCAGCCCCAGCATTTT; D gene: TRBD1; V gene: TRBV19; clone size: -; J gene: TRBJ1-5
CDR3 protein: CASSLRSGRDNEQFF; CDR3 DNA: TGTGCCAGCAGCTTACGGTCAGGGAGGGACAATGAGCAGTTCTTC; D gene: TRBD2; V gene: TRBV11-2; clone size: -; J gene: TRBJ2-1
CDR3 protein: CASRPLAGDSGTQYF; CDR3 DNA: TGTGCCAGCAGGCCGTTGGCGGGAGATTCGGGAACGCAGTATTTT; D gene: TRBD2; V gene: TRBV6-1; clone size: -; J gene: TRBJ2-3
CDR3 protein: CASSLDFKDRYGYTF; CDR3 DNA: TGTGCCAGCAGCTTAGATTTTAAGGACCGCTATGGCTACACCTTC; D gene: -; V gene: TRBV7-2; clone size: -; J gene: TRBJ1-2
CDR3 protein: CASSLGAVGRLQETQYF; CDR3 DNA: TGTGCCAGCAGCTTAGGAGCCGTGGGACGGTTACAAGAGACCCAGTACTTC; D gene: -; V gene: TRBV7-2; clone size: -; J gene: TRBJ2-5
CDR3 protein: CASSRGLAGGGTDTQYF; CDR3 DNA: TGTGCCAGCAGCCGGGGGTTGGCGGGAGGTGGCACAGATACGCAGTATTTT; D gene: TRBD2; V gene: TRBV5-4; clone size: -; J gene: TRBJ2-3
CDR3 protein: CASSHETGVYNEQFF; CDR3 DNA: TGTGCCAGCAGTCACGAGACAGGGGTATACAATGAGCAGTTCTTC; D gene: TRBD1; V gene: TRBV6-4; clone size: -; J gene: TRBJ2-1
CDR3 protein: CASSVGQGNQPQHF; CDR3 DNA: TGTGCCAGCAGTGTGGGGCAGGGCAATCAGCCCCAGCATTTT; D gene: -; V gene: TRBV2; clone size: -; J gene: TRBJ1-5
CDR3 protein: CASSFDRTSYEQYF; CDR3 DNA: TGCGCCAGCAGCTTCGACAGAACCTCCTACGAGCAGTACTTC; D gene: -; V gene: TRBV5-1; clone size: -; J gene: TRBJ2-7
CDR3 protein: CASNTNTDTQYF; CDR3 DNA: TGCGCCAGCAACACTAACACAGATACGCAGTATTTT; D gene: -; V gene: TRBV5-1; clone size: -; J gene: TRBJ2-3
CDR3 protein: CSVGQGWGYTF; CDR3 DNA: TGCAGCGTTGGACAGGGCTGGGGCTACACCTTC; D gene: TRBD1; V gene: TRBV29-1; clone size: -; J gene: TRBJ1-2
CDR3 protein: CAISGQNEKLFF; CDR3 DNA: TGTGCCATCAGTGGGCAAAATGAAAAACTGTTTTTT; D gene: -; V gene: TRBV10-3; clone size: -; J gene: TRBJ1-4
CDR3 protein: CASSLHRAYEQYF; CDR3 DNA: TGTGCCAGCAGCTTACACAGGGCCTACGAGCAGTACTTC; D gene: -; V gene: TRBV7-2; clone size: -; J gene: TRBJ2-7
CDR3 protein: CASSQDPEGQGLNFAEAFF; CDR3 DNA: TGCGCCAGCAGCCAAGATCCCGAGGGACAGGGCTTGAATTTTGCTGAAGCTTTCTTT; D gene: TRBD1; V gene: TRBV4-1; clone size: -; J gene: TRBJ1-1
CDR3 protein: CASSLARTSGIPDTQYF; CDR3 DNA: TGTGCCAGCAGCTTAGCAAGGACTAGCGGGATCCCAGATACGCAGTATTTT; D gene: TRBD2; V gene: TRBV7-2; clone size: -; J gene: TRBJ2-3
CDR3 protein: CASSEVGGNIQYF; CDR3 DNA: TGTGCCAGCAGTGAGGTGGGGGGAAACATTCAGTACTTC; D gene: -; V gene: TRBV2; clone size: -; J gene: TRBJ2-4
CDR3 protein: CASSYWEVGELFF; CDR3 DNA: TGTGCCAGCAGTTACTGGGAGGTCGGGGAGCTGTTTTTT; D gene: -; V gene: TRBV6-5; clone size: -; J gene: TRBJ2-2
CDR3 protein: CSVYKEGRGTEAFF; CDR3 DNA: TGCAGCGTCTATAAGGAGGGGCGAGGCACTGAAGCTTTCTTT; D gene: -; V gene: TRBV29-1; clone size: -; J gene: TRBJ1-1
CDR3 protein: CASRPSATGRVSPLHF; CDR3 DNA: TGTGCCAGCAGGCCCTCCGCGACAGGGAGGGTTTCACCCCTCCACTTT; D gene: TRBD1; V gene: TRBV28; clone size: -; J gene: TRBJ1-6
CDR3 protein: CASTIRAGYEQYF; CDR3 DNA: TGTGCCAGCACCATCAGGGCGGGGTACGAGCAGTACTTC; D gene: -; V gene: TRBV28; clone size: -; J gene: TRBJ2-7
CDR3 protein: CASSVGGASGRIETQYF; CDR3 DNA: TGTGCCAGCAGCGTAGGAGGGGCTAGCGGGAGAATCGAGACCCAGTACTTC; D gene: TRBD2; V gene: TRBV9; clone size: -; J gene: TRBJ2-5
CDR3 protein: CASRPGQGLSPLHF; CDR3 DNA: TGCGCCAGCAGACCGGGACAGGGTCTTTCACCCCTCCACTTT; D gene: TRBD1; V gene: TRBV5-1; clone size: once; J gene: TRBJ1-6
CDR3 protein: CASSLSGSGTDTQYF; CDR3 DNA: TGTGCCAGCAGCCTAAGCGGGAGTGGCACAGATACGCAGTATTTT; D gene: TRBD2; V gene: TRBV7-2; clone size: -; J gene: TRBJ2-3
CDR3 protein: CAWSTGGNYGYTF; CDR3 DNA: TGTGCCTGGAGTACGGGGGGAAACTATGGCTACACCTTC; D gene: -; V gene: TRBV30; clone size: -; J gene: TRBJ1-2